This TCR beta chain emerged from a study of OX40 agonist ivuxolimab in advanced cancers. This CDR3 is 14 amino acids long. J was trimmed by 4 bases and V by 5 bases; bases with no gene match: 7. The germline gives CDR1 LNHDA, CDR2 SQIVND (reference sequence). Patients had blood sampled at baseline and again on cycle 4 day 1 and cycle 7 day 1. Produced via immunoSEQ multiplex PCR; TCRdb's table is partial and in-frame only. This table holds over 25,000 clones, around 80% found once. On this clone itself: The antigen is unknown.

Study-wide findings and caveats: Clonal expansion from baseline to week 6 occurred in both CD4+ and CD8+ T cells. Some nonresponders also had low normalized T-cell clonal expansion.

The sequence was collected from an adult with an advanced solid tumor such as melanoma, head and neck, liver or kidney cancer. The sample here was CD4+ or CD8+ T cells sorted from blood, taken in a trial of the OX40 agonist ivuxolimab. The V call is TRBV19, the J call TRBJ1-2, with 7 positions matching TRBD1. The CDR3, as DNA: TGTGCCAGTAGTGTCGGGACAGCGACCTATGGCTACACCTTC. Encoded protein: CASSVGTATYGYTF.